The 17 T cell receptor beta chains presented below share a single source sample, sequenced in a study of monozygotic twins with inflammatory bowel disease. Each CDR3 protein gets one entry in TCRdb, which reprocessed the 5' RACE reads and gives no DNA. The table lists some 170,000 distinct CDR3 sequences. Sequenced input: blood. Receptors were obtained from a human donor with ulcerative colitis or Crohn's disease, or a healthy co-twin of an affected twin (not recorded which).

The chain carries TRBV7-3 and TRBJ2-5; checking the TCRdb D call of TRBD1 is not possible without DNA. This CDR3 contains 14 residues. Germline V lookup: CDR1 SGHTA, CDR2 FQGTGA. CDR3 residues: CASSLGGDRQTQYF.

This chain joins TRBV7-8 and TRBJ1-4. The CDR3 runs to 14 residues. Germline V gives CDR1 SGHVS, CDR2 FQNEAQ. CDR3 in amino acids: CASSPSEDGEKLFF.

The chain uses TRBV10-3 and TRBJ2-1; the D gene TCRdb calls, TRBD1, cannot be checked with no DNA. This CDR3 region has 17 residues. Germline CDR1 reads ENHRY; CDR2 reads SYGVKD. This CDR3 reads CAISTAPGEMAYNEQFF.

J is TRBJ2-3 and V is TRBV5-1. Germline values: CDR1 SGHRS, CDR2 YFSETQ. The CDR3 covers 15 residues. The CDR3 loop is CASSFRGLAADTQYF. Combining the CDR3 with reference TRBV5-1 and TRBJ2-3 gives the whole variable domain KAGVTQTPRYLIKTRGQQVTLSCSPISGHRSVSWYQQTPGQGLQFLFEYFSETQRNKGNFPGRFSGRQFSNSRSEMNVSTLELGDSALYLCASSFRGLAADTQYFGPGTRLTVL.

CDR3 amino acids: CSARGGGIPVTDTQYF. The rearrangement uses TRBV20-1 and TRBJ2-3; checking the TCRdb D call of TRBD1 is not possible without DNA. The CDR3 has 16 amino acids. The germline gives CDR1 DFQATT, CDR2 SNEGSKA (reference sequence).

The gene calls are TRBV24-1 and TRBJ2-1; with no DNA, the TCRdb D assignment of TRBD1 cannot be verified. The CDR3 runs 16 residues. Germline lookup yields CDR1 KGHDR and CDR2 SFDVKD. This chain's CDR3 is CATSDLTGQGGNEQFF.

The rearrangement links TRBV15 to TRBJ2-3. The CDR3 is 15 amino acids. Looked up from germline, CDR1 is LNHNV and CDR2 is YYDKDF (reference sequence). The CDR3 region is CATSRELLNTDTQYF.

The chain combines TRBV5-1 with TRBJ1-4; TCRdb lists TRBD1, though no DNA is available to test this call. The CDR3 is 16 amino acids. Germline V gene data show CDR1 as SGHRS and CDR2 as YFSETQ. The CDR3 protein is CASSLASPGGGEKLFF.

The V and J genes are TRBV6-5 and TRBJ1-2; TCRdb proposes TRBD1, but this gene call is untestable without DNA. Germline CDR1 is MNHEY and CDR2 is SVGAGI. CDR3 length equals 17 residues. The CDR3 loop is CASSYAYGTGALYGYTF.

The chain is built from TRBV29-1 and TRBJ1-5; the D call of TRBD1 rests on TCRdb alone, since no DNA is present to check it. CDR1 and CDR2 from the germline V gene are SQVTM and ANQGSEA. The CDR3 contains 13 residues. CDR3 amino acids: CSALDGIGQPQHF.

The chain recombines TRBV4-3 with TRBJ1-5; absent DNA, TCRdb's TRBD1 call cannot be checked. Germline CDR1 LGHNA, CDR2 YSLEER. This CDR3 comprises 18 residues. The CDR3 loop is CASSPYPQGMYSNQPQHF.

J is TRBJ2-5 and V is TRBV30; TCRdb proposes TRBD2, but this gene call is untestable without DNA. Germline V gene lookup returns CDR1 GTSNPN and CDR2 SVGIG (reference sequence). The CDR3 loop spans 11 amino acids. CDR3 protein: CAGTSLETQYF.

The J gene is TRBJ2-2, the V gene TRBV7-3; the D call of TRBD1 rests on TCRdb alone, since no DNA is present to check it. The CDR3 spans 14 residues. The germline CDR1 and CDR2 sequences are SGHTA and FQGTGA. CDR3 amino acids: CASSLGQANGELFF.

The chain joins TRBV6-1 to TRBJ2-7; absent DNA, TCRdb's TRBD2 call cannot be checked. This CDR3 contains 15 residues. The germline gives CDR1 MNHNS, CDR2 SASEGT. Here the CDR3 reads CASSQGLAGGYEQYF.

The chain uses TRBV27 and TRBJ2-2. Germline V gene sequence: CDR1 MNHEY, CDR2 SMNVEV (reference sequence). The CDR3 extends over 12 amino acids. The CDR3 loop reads CASRLNTGELFF.

The CDR3: CASSPRTGENYGYTF. The chain recombines TRBV6-1 with TRBJ1-2; the D call of TRBD1 rests on TCRdb alone, since no DNA is present to check it. Germline CDR1 is MNHNS and CDR2 is SASEGT. This CDR3 has 15 amino acids.

The CDR3 protein is CASSPTGLGYEQYF. V is TRBV6-1 and J is TRBJ2-7; TCRdb's D gene call, TRBD1, goes unchecked for lack of DNA. Germline V CDR1 and CDR2: MNHNS, SASEGT. The CDR3 sequence is 14 residues long.